The rows below give T cell receptor beta chains drawn from one sample of a study of shared clonotypes between healthy human individuals. Profiled with immunoSEQ multiplex PCR; TCRdb holds only in-frame clones, not every one. The sample lists roughly 2.1 million clones, 85% to 95% seen once, with 1.5% to 2% in the top ten. Sequences were obtained from naive CD8+ T cells from PBMCs. These receptors were obtained from a man aged 18-30 years in good health. Some clones in this sample may be carry-over from other donors' samples. The CDR3 runs from the conserved cysteine through the conserved F or W. D genes are given only for firm matches. Only part of the rows carry a size: once, few, many, or a class if the clone is expanded.

size	V	J	D	DNA	CDR3
-	TRBV11-2	TRBJ2-7	TRBD1	TGTGCCAGCAGCTCCCGGGACAGGGGTCCCTACGAGCAGTACTTC	CASSSRDRGPYEQYF
-	TRBV11-1	TRBJ2-1	TRBD2	TGTGCCAGCAGCATCAGGACTAGCGGGAGATCTTACAATGAGCAGTTCTTC	CASSIRTSGRSYNEQFF
-	TRBV9	TRBJ2-1	-	TGTGCCAGCAGCGTAGAAGGACTACCTTTCGGCCGTTACAATGAGCAGTTCTTC	CASSVEGLPFGRYNEQFF
-	TRBV2	TRBJ1-3	TRBD1	TGTGCCAGCAGTCAGGACAGGGGTTCTGGAAACACCATATATTTT	CASSQDRGSGNTIYF
-	TRBV5-4	TRBJ2-5	-	TGTGCCAGCAGCTTTAGACGGGAGCAAAGAAAAGAGACCCAGTACTTC	CASSFRREQRKETQYF
-	TRBV7-9	TRBJ1-1	-	TGTGCCAGCACCCAGGGGAGTCGGACTGAAGCTTTCTTT	CASTQGSRTEAFF
-	TRBV10-2	TRBJ2-3	TRBD2	TGCGCCAGCAGCTGGAGCGGGAGAACAGATACGCAGTATTTT	CASSWSGRTDTQYF
-	TRBV4-1	TRBJ2-7	-	TGCGCCAGCAGCCGGAACAACAGGGACAACGAGCAGTACTTC	CASSRNNRDNEQYF
-	TRBV6-6	TRBJ1-1	-	TGTGCCAGCAGTTACGGGGGGGGCACTGAAGCTTTCTTT	CASSYGGGTEAFF
once	TRBV11-1	TRBJ2-3	-	TGTGCCAGCAGCTTTAAGGGTACGCAGTATTTT	CASSFKGTQYF
few	TRBV7-6	TRBJ1-1	-	TGTGCCAGCAGCTCGGGCCCGAACACTGAAGCTTTCTTT	CASSSGPNTEAFF
-	TRBV28	TRBJ2-7	-	TGTGCCAGCAGTTTGGGGGAGGTCGGCGGGTTCTACGAGCAGTACTTC	CASSLGEVGGFYEQYF
-	TRBV5-4	TRBJ1-2	-	TGTGCCAGCAGCTTAAGAGGGAACGGCTATGGCTACACCTTC	CASSLRGNGYGYTF
-	TRBV11-2	TRBJ2-5	TRBD2	TGTGCCAGCAGCCCGCGACTAGCGGGGCCTCAAGAGACCCAGTACTTC	CASSPRLAGPQETQYF
-	TRBV7-8	TRBJ1-1	-	TGTGCCAGCAGCCCGGACCGCGGGAACACTGAAGCTTTCTTT	CASSPDRGNTEAFF
-	TRBV5-4	TRBJ2-1	-	TGTGCCAGCAGCTTGGAGCGTAACAATGAGCAGTTCTTC	CASSLERNNEQFF
-	TRBV7-3	TRBJ1-4	-	TGTGCCAGCAGCCCACGACACCATAATGAAAAACTGTTTTTT	CASSPRHHNEKLFF
-	TRBV5-1	TRBJ2-7	TRBD1	TGCGCCAGCAGCGTATCGACAGGGGGTTCAGCATACTACGAGCAGTACTTC	CASSVSTGGSAYYEQYF
once	TRBV4-1	TRBJ1-2	-	TGCGCCAGCAGCCAAGCTCCTAGGGATAGCTACACCTTC	CASSQAPRDSYTF
-	TRBV15	TRBJ2-1	TRBD2	TGTGCCACCAGCGGAGAGGAGGGACTAGCGGGAGGATGGAATGAGCAGTTCTTC	CATSGEEGLAGGWNEQFF
once	TRBV19	TRBJ2-6	TRBD1	TGTGCCAGTACCGCCCCCCGGGGAACAGGGGCCCCCAAGGGGGCCAACGTCCTGACTTTC	CASTAPRGTGAPKGANVLTF
once	TRBV27	TRBJ2-1	-	TGTGCCAGCAGCCTAGAATATAGCTCCTACAATGAGCAGTTCTTC	CASSLEYSSYNEQFF
-	TRBV7-9	TRBJ1-1	TRBD1	TGTGCCAGCAGCTCGCGACAGGGGGCGGTCACTGAAGCTTTCTTT	CASSSRQGAVTEAFF
-	TRBV6-5	TRBJ2-7	-	TGTGCCATCAACCCTACAAAGAAGGACTACGAGCAGTACTTC	CAINPTKKDYEQYF
once	TRBV11-2	TRBJ2-1	TRBD2	TGTGCCAGCAGCTGGGGGGGAATTTACAATGAGCAGTTCTTC	CASSWGGIYNEQFF
-	TRBV4-3	TRBJ1-4	-	TGCGCCAGCAGCCAAGATGATACCGGACGGGTTGCAACTAATGAAAAACTGTTTTTT	CASSQDDTGRVATNEKLFF
-	TRBV6-6	TRBJ1-2	-	TGTGCCAGCCTTGGGGGCCTACGATCTAACTATGGCTACACCTTC	CASLGGLRSNYGYTF
-	TRBV27	TRBJ2-7	-	TGTGCCAGCAGTTTATCCCAGGGGGGGCTCTCCTACGAGCAGTACTTC	CASSLSQGGLSYEQYF
-	TRBV4-1	TRBJ2-3	TRBD2	TGCGCCAGCAGCCAAGATGTCTTTCGGGAGGTCCCAGATACGCAGTATTTT	CASSQDVFREVPDTQYF
once	TRBV4-3	TRBJ2-6	-	TGCGCCAGCAGCCAAGCCGGCGCCGGGGACATCTCTGGGGCCAACGTCCTGACTTTC	CASSQAGAGDISGANVLTF
-	TRBV13	TRBJ1-5	-	TGTGCCAGCAGCTTTCGGGGGGCGCTCATGTATAGCAATCAGCCCCAGCATTTT	CASSFRGALMYSNQPQHF
-	TRBV13	TRBJ2-5	-	TGTGCCAGCAGCACACAGACGAACCAAGAGACCCAGTACTTC	CASSTQTNQETQYF
-	TRBV5-1	TRBJ2-3	TRBD1	TGCGCCAGCAGCTCTCGACAGGGTTCTAGCACAGATACGCAGTATTTT	CASSSRQGSSTDTQYF
-	TRBV27	TRBJ2-7	-	TGTGCCAGCAGACACTCGGCACAGAGGAACTACGAGCAGTACTTC	CASRHSAQRNYEQYF
-	TRBV4-1	TRBJ1-2	-	TGCGCCAGCAGCCAAGATAACAAGTGGACCCCCTATGGCTACACCTTC	CASSQDNKWTPYGYTF
-	TRBV11-2	TRBJ2-1	-	TGTGCCAGCAGCTTCCACTTACACGGAACTAGGGATGAGCAGTTCTTC	CASSFHLHGTRDEQFF
-	TRBV7-9	TRBJ2-5	TRBD1	TGTGCCAGCAGCTTAGTGGGACAGGGGAGAGAGACCCAGTACTTC	CASSLVGQGRETQYF
-	TRBV10-2	TRBJ1-5	-	TGCGCCAGCAGTACTAACAATCAGCCCCAGCATTTT	CASSTNNQPQHF
-	TRBV5-1	TRBJ2-3	TRBD1	TGCGCCAGCAGCTCCCGGGACAGGGGGAACGCAGATACGCAGTATTTT	CASSSRDRGNADTQYF
-	TRBV2	TRBJ2-1	-	TGTGCCAGCAGTGTGGGTAGCGGCAGGTACAATGAGCAGTTCTTC	CASSVGSGRYNEQFF
-	TRBV5-5	TRBJ1-3	-	TGTGCCAGCAGCTACCTCGAAGGTTATGTCTATTTT	CASSYLEGYVYF
-	TRBV19	TRBJ1-1	-	TGTGCCAGTATCGATAGCATGAACACTGAAGCTTTCTTT	CASIDSMNTEAFF
-	TRBV7-6	TRBJ2-2	TRBD2	TGTGCCAGCTGTATTGCGGCGGGGGGCGCGGGCGGGGAGCTGTTTTTT	CASCIAAGGAGGELFF
-	TRBV27	TRBJ2-3	TRBD1	TGTGCCAGCTATGACAGGGGCGATCATACGCAGTATTTT	CASYDRGDHTQYF
-	TRBV6-1	TRBJ2-1	TRBD2	TGTGCCAGCGGACTAGCGGGATACAATGAGCAGTTCTTC	CASGLAGYNEQFF
-	TRBV4-3	TRBJ2-1	-	TGCGCCAGCAGCCTGGGCAGCGGAAAGCGGGATGAGCAGTTCTTC	CASSLGSGKRDEQFF
-	TRBV4-3	TRBJ2-4	TRBD2	TGCGCCAGCAGCGAGACTAGCGGGTCGAACATTCAGTACTTC	CASSETSGSNIQYF